This T cell receptor (beta chain) emerged from a study of cytomegalovirus exposure and HLA in healthy donors. Study details: Sequencing of roughly 180 million T cells in an earlier analysis found some 100 million unique TCR beta sequences. Within the Caucasian-associated ancestry cluster were more than 75% of the roughly 400 genotyped donors. Overall study results and limits: Earlier analysis yielded a pattern in which most TCR beta V segments were productive about 87% or about 30% of the time. In vitro data verified three CMV-associated chains as specific for CMV antigens.

This clone was seen a single time. The antigen remains unidentified. The germline CDR1 and CDR2 sequences are LNHDA and SQIVND (reference sequence). The CDR3 is 15 residues long. The junction had 7 bases not matched to a gene; V was cut back by 3 bases and J by 4 bases. The primer mix had 60 Vbeta and 13 Jbeta primers. Method: immunoSEQ multiplex PCR; TCRdb's copy keeps in-frame clones and lacks some. This sample has around 140,000 clones, with just under 90% found just once. The sample comprised PBMCs. The chain recombines TRBV19 with TRBJ1-1; 8 positions match TRBD1. The sequence came from a woman in her twenties or thirties in good health and CMV-seronegative. The CDR3 region has the DNA TGTGCCAGTAGTATCTACTCAGGGGGCTTCACTGAAGCTTTCTTT. It encodes CASSIYSGGFTEAFF.